This note documents a single T cell receptor beta chain sequence. The target antigen is unknown. CDR1 SGHDT and CDR2 YYEEEE come from the germline V gene. The CDR3 runs 13 residues. Trimming took 0 bases from V and 8 from J, leaving 11 bases between them. These data come from a study of T-cell memory formation after mild COVID-19. 5'RACE with constant-segment primers built TCRalpha and TCRbeta cDNA libraries with UMIs. TCRdb re-derived calls from the 5' RACE reads in MiXCR, one entry per CDR3 protein. The sample records approximately 570,000 distinct CDR3 sequences, 15% to 20% being singletons. Findings and limits, study-wide: Pre-infection memory carried some responding clones, suggesting that cross-reactive memory joined. Contracting clones, day 15 to 85, had balanced CD4/CD8, and later expanders favored CD4+.

This chain links TRBV5-6 with TRBJ1-2, with D tentatively TRBD1 (6 bases). This clonotype was sampled from an adult woman who had mild COVID-19 (a few samples of this study predate the infection). Cell type and time point are not known. Sequencing was performed on PBMCs or a T cell subset sorted from them (not recorded which). The CDR3 region is CASSLDRAGGYTF. CDR3 DNA sequence: TGTGCCAGCAGCTTGGACAGGGCGGGAGGCTACACCTTC. The full variable domain, rest sourced from reference TRBV5-6 and TRBJ1-2, is DAGVTQSPTHLIKTRGQQVTLRCSPKSGHDTVSWYQQALGQGPQFIFQYYEEEERQRGNFPDRFSGHQFPNYSSELNVNALLLGDSALYLCASSLDRAGGYTFGSGTRLTVV.